The 5 T cell receptor beta chains presented below share a single source sample, sequenced in a study of metastatic and nonmetastatic thyroid tumors. MiXCR re-clonotyped the PCR reads for TCRdb. The table lists about 53,000 clones, 20% to 25% of them singletons. Ahead of thyroid surgery, no patient had received treatment of any kind. Sequenced material: blood. These receptor sequences come from a female donor with papillary thyroid cancer or a benign thyroid nodule (not recorded which). Some clones in this sample may be carry-over from other donors' samples.

There are many counts of this clone. This chain joins TRBV6-1 and TRBJ2-5, with D hard to call. Trimming stripped 1 base from V and 4 bases from J, with 10 bases between. This CDR3 is 14 amino acids long. From germline, CDR1 is MNHNS and CDR2 SASEGT. CDR3 loop: CASSEVEAGETQYF. The CDR3 DNA follows: TGTGCCAGCAGTGAAGTAGAAGCAGGAGAGACCCAGTACTTC.

In its sample, this clone was seen once. This may be a read error, as it is one base from a much larger clone. Other DNA sequences from this sample encode an identical CDR3 as well. The chain carries TRBV20-1 and TRBJ1-1; no clear D. CDR1 and CDR2 from the germline V gene are DFQATT and SNEGSKA (reference sequence). The CDR3 extends over 13 amino acids. As DNA, the CDR3 is TGCAGTACTAGTTCTCAGGTGAACACTGAAGCTTTCTTT. Its protein is CSTSSQVNTEAFF.

This clone was counted many times. The V and J genes are TRBV29-1 and TRBJ1-2, with D possibly being TRBD1 (6 bases). V dropped 6 bases and J dropped 4 bases, with 18 bases sitting between them. The CDR3 runs 14 residues. CDR1 and CDR2 (germline): SQVTM, ANQGSEA. The CDR3 loop is CSVGRGAEGYGYTF. CDR3 nucleotide sequence: TGCAGCGTCGGAAGGGGGGCGGAGGGCTATGGCTACACCTTC.

The chain recombines TRBV5-1 with TRBJ1-2; D is ambiguous. CDR3 length: 13 residues. V lost 4 bases and J 9 bases, leaving 16 bases between the germline ends. Germline CDR1 SGHRS, CDR2 YFSETQ. The DNA of the CDR3 is TGCGCCAGCAGCGGAGAGGGCGGATATCGCTACACCTTC. Translating gives CASSGEGGYRYTF.

Many counts were recorded for this clone. The chain combines TRBV6-1 with TRBJ2-7; unclear D gene. The germline gives CDR1 MNHNS, CDR2 SASEGT. V shed 8 bases and J shed 0 bases, with 14 bases lying between them. This CDR3 spans 14 amino acids. CDR3 amino acids: CASFELYPSYEQYF. CDR3 DNA sequence: TGTGCCAGCTTTGAACTTTACCCCTCCTACGAGCAGTACTTC.